A single sample gave rise to the 3 T cell receptor beta chains below, sequenced in a study of preoperative IRX-2 immunotherapy in early breast cancer. The assay was immunoSEQ multiplex PCR, and TCRdb's table has in-frame clones only and misses some. The table records about 67,000 clones, approximately 95% of them present only once. As to treatment: preoperative locoregional IRX-2 cytokine immunotherapy. The specimen was taken from a patient treated with IRX-2 immunotherapy. Receptor source: a human donor with breast cancer.

This chain connects TRBV11-2 to TRBJ2-3, with D uncertain. Germline CDR1 and CDR2: SGHAT and FQNNGV. The CDR3 runs 19 residues. Deletions cut 0 bases from V and 0 bases from J, with 19 bases between. The CDR3 spells CASSLDPATLVYSTDTQYF. The CDR3 DNA reads TGTGCCAGCAGCTTAGATCCGGCCACCCTGGTTTATAGCACAGATACGCAGTATTTT. Looking up the rest from reference TRBV11-2 and TRBJ2-3 gives the full variable domain: EAGVAQSPRYKIIEKRQSVAFWCNPISGHATLYWYQQILGQGPKLLIQFQNNGVVDDSQLPKDRFSAERLKGVDSTLKIQPAKLEDSAVYLCASSLDPATLVYSTDTQYFGPGTRLTVL.

This chain joins TRBV6-5 and TRBJ2-6, with a weak D call TRBD1 (6 bases). Per the germline V gene, CDR1 is MNHEY and CDR2 is SVGAGI. V lost 4 bases, J lost 2 bases, and 9 bases lay in between. The CDR3 spans 15 residues. The CDR3 sequence: CASSLQGAGANVLTF. For the CDR3, the DNA is TGTGCCAGCAGTTTACAGGGCGCTGGGGCCAACGTCCTGACTTTC.

V is TRBV7-7 and J is TRBJ2-3; no reliable D call. Germline CDR1 is SSHAT and CDR2 is FNYEAQ (reference sequence). This CDR3 spans 14 amino acids. The V and J ends lost 5 bases and 4 bases respectively, with 13 bases between them. The CDR3 sequence: CASSDSHPPDTQYF. CDR3 DNA: TGTGCCAGCAGCGATTCTCACCCCCCAGATACGCAGTATTTT.